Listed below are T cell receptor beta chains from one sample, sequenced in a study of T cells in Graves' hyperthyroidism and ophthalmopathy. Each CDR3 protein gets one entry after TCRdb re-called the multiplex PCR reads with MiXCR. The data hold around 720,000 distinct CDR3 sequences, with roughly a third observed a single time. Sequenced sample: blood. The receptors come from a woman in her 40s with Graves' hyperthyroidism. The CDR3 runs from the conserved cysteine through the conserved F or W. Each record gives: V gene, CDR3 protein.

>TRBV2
CASRRIQGSGNTIYF
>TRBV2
CASSVYGTGGHGYTF
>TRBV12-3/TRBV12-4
CASSYEGSGELFF
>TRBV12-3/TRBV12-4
CASSFGGGSGQPQHF
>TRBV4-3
CASSQGTGSYNSPLHF
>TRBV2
CASSERGLTVYGYTF
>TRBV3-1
CASSYYGGRVNSPLHF
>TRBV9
CASSVRDRGQETQYF
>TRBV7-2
CASSRGVRGSNSPLHF
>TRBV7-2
CASSGEVPSNHRQPQHF
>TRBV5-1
CASSLGPYMNTEAFF
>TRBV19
CASSTDQGQAFF
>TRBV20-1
CSAGGAADNQPQHF
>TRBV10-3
CAISRQGETQHF
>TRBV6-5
CASSYSLGVHGYTF
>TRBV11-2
CASSFSQAPQQYF
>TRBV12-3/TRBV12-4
CASSLAESKAFF
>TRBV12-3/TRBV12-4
CASKLPGQNTEAFF
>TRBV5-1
CASSTRAEQYF
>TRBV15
CATSRDQGAYEKLFF
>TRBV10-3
CASSYRARETQYF
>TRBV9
CASSSRYRPGWDNSPLHF
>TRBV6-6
CASTPNAGSAGNTIYF
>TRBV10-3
CAIGGARNSPLHF
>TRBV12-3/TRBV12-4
CASSSYDLLPNYGYTF
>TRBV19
CASNTLAGGHGANVLTF
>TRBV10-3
CAISESGQVNTEAFF
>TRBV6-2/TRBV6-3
CASSYSGTRSSYEQYF
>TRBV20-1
CSATFGWSNYGYTF
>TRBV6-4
CASSRGLNYGYTF
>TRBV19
CASSNRDRAGDTEAFF
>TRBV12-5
CASENDVTGQGYEQYF
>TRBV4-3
CASSQGYRGLNEKLFF
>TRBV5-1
CASSLALQDYGYTF
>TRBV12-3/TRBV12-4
CASSPDFNRGEQYF
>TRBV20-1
CSARIPPVNRQGTMNTEAFF
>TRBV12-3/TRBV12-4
CASSPQTNYGYTF
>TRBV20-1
CSASAVSGNTIYF
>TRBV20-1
CSARLPGRGSPLHF
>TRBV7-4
CASSSPQHF
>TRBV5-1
CASSLGGQGNTGELFF
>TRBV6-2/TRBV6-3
CASSQDPGEVTEAFF
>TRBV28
CASRLTEMNTEAFF
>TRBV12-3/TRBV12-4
CASSPVKKLSSF
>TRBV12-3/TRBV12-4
CASDNTGNTIYF